One sample yielded the 32 T cell receptor beta chains listed below, sequenced in a study of blood T cells in healthy people across ages. With a J-beta primer mix and a sample-barcoded 5' primer, a second PCR ran about 6 to 11 cycles. TCRdb passed the 5' RACE reads through MiXCR, listing each CDR3 protein once. Among 580,000 or so distinct CDR3 sequences listed, roughly 48% were seen once. The sequenced sample was blood. The receptors originated from an elderly man in good health.

The table lists this clonotype with a few counts. V and J are TRBV4-2 and TRBJ2-1; 11 positions agree with TRBD2. The CDR3 consists of 15 residues. J lost 9 bases, V lost 2 bases, and 6 bases had no gene match. Germline V gene sequence: CDR1 LGHNA, CDR2 YNFKEQ. DNA of the CDR3: TGTGCCAGCAGCCAATCGACTAGCGGGATAGCTGAGCAGTTCTTC. Translating gives CASSQSTSGIAEQFF.

The chain employs TRBV29-1 and TRBJ2-3; tentative D call: TRBD2 (5 bases). The CDR3 spans 15 residues. The V gene lost 0 bases and the J gene lost 0 bases, with 10 bases spanning the gap. Looked up from germline, CDR1 is SQVTM and CDR2 is ANQGSEA. CDR3 loop: CSVEDGGPSTDTQYF. The DNA of the CDR3 is TGCAGCGTTGAAGATGGCGGGCCAAGCACAGATACGCAGTATTTT.

There are a few counts of this clonotype. The V gene is TRBV5-1, the J gene TRBJ2-1; weak D call: TRBD1 (6 bases). The CDR3 spans 15 residues. Trimming removed 0 bases at V and 8 bases at J, with 15 bases between. Germline CDR1 SGHRS, CDR2 YFSETQ. Written as DNA, the CDR3 is TGCGCCAGCAGCTTGGGCTTACAGGGTGTCGATGAGCAGTTCTTC. Its translation is CASSLGLQGVDEQFF.

The gene calls are TRBV20-1 and TRBJ2-7; 9 bases line up with TRBD1. This CDR3 region has 15 residues. CDR1 and CDR2 (germline): DFQATT, SNEGSKA (reference sequence). V gave up 3 bases and J gave up 1 base; unmatched junction bases: 7. The CDR3 loop is CSASSPGQGSYEQYF. Here the CDR3 DNA reads TGCAGTGCTAGTAGCCCGGGACAGGGTTCCTACGAGCAGTACTTC.

This rearrangement joins TRBV12-3 or TRBV12-4 to TRBJ2-5; 12 nucleotides agree with TRBD2. CDR3 length equals 16 residues. Unmatched junction bases numbered 10, after V lost 7 bases and J lost 4 bases. The CDR3 DNA is TGTGCCAGCAATTTCATGCTAGCGGGAGGGCCAGAGACCCAGTACTTC. Its protein is CASNFMLAGGPETQYF.

The chain carries TRBV27 and TRBJ2-1; D not resolved. Per germline, CDR1 MNHEY and CDR2 SMNVEV (reference sequence). V gave up 7 bases and J gave up 9 bases, with 19 bases separating them. The CDR3 runs 14 residues. CDR3 loop: CASKGIEPLGEQFF. CDR3 nucleotide sequence: TGTGCCAGCAAGGGAATTGAGCCCCTGGGTGAGCAGTTCTTC.

This clonotype has more than one count but fewer than ten. The rearrangement joins TRBV6-5 to TRBJ1-3; TRBD1 agrees at 12 bases. Losses at the gene ends were 2 bases for V and 4 bases for J; bases not matched to a gene: 9. CDR1 and CDR2 (germline): MNHEY, SVGAGI. This CDR3 region has 18 residues. The chain's CDR3 is CASSYTTGTGGSGNTIYF. The CDR3 region has the DNA TGTGCCAGCAGTTACACAACCGGGACAGGGGGCTCAGGAAACACCATATATTTT.

In this sample, this clonotype turned up once. The chain joins TRBV5-1 to TRBJ2-3; 7 bases are shared with TRBD1. The CDR3 runs 18 residues. Trimming cost V 0 bases and J 4 bases; bases outside gene matches: 14. Germline CDR1 and CDR2: SGHRS and YFSETQ. The CDR3 sequence is CASSLGRQGVSGPDTQYF. As DNA, the CDR3 is TGCGCCAGCAGCTTGGGCCGACAGGGTGTGAGTGGCCCAGATACGCAGTATTTT.

This clonotype has just a few counts. The genes are TRBV6-5 and TRBJ1-6, with D perhaps TRBD1 (5 bases). The CDR3 is made up of 13 amino acids. The germline V and J ends were trimmed by 5 bases and 16 bases, with 18 bases remaining between them. Germline CDR1 is MNHEY and CDR2 is SVGAGI. The CDR3 nucleotides read TGTGCCAGCAGTGACGCGGGACCCCGGACTCTCCACTTT. Its protein is CASSDAGPRTLHF.

This clonotype was seen at least ten times. The chain employs TRBV6-6 and TRBJ1-2; 7 bases map to TRBD1. Per germline, CDR1 MNHNY and CDR2 SVGAGI (reference sequence). The CDR3 is made up of 14 amino acids. The J segment lost 4 bases and the V segment lost 5 bases, leaving 7 bases of the junction unmatched. The CDR3: CASSTRTGSYGYTF. CDR3 coding DNA: TGTGCCAGCAGTACGAGGACAGGTTCCTATGGCTACACCTTC.

A few counts support this clonotype. The chain combines TRBV7-9 with TRBJ2-3; D uncertain. The V gene's germline CDR1 is SEHNR and CDR2 FQNEAQ (reference sequence). The ends were cut back, 2 bases at V and 6 bases at J, with 9 bases in the middle. This CDR3 is 13 amino acids long. CDR3 in DNA: TGTGCCAGCAGCTTAACTACAGCGGATACGCAGTATTTT. It translates to CASSLTTADTQYF. Variable domain in full (rest from reference TRBV7-9 and TRBJ2-3): DTGVSQNPRHKITKRGQNVTFRCDPISEHNRLYWYRQTLGQGPEFLTYFQNEAQLEKSRLLSDRFSAERPKGSFSTLEIQRTEQGDSAMYLCASSLTTADTQYFGPGTRLTVL.

The chain links TRBV20-1 to TRBJ2-7; the D is unclear. Trimming took off 0 bases at V and 0 bases at J, with 9 bases between the two ends. The CDR3 is made up of 14 amino acids. Germline V gene sequence: CDR1 DFQATT, CDR2 SNEGSKA (reference sequence). CDR3 sequence: CSARDQALSYEQYF. For the CDR3, the DNA is TGCAGTGCTAGAGACCAGGCCCTCTCCTACGAGCAGTACTTC.

The chain has TRBV7-2 and TRBJ2-7; TRBD1 matches 10 bases. The V and J ends lost 5 bases and 3 bases, in that order; junction bases with no gene match: 10. In germline, CDR1 is SGHTA, CDR2 FQGNSA. The CDR3 has 16 residues. CDR3 sequence (DNA): TGTGCCAGCAGCAGACGGGACAGGGGTTTCGTCTACGAGCAGTACTTC. Protein: CASSRRDRGFVYEQYF.

This clonotype was picked up many times. The chain is built from TRBV6-5 and TRBJ1-2; 9 bases match TRBD1. Germline CDR1 is MNHEY and CDR2 is SVGAGI. The V gene end was trimmed by 2 bases and the J gene end by 2 bases; junction bases not matched to a gene: 9. The CDR3 loop spans 17 amino acids. DNA for the CDR3: TGTGCCAGCAGTTACGGCGGGACAGGGCAGGGAAACTATGGCTACACCTTC. It encodes CASSYGGTGQGNYGYTF.

The chain employs TRBV2 and TRBJ2-7, with D possibly TRBD2 on 5 matching bases. CDR3 length: 14 amino acids. V was trimmed by 6 bases and J by 0 bases, leaving 12 bases between them. Germline CDR1 reads SNHLY; CDR2 reads FYNNEI. CDR3 region: CASRRGLYSYEQYF. The CDR3 DNA sequence: TGTGCCAGCAGGAGAGGACTTTACTCCTACGAGCAGTACTTC.

With regard to this clonotype: An end of the junction differs from the germline gene, which may be a read error. The chain carries TRBV30 and TRBJ1-6, with TRBD1 matching over 9 bases. CDR1 and CDR2 from the germline V gene are GTSNPN and SVGIG (reference sequence). This CDR3 has 16 residues. This CDR3 is CAWSAAFGGQGSALHF. As DNA, the CDR3 is TGTGCCTGGAGTGCCGCTTTTGGGGGACAGGGTTCAGCCCTCCACTTT. Based on the CDR3 plus reference TRBV30 and TRBJ1-6, the full variable domain is SQTIHQWPATLVQPVGSPLSLECTVEGTSNPNLYWYRQAAGRGLQLLFYSVGIGQISSEVPQNLSASRPQDRQFILSSKKLLLSDSGFYLCAWSAAFGGQGSALHFGNGTRLTVT.

A word on this clonotype: This could be a read error, since a much larger clone is one nucleotide away. The chain combines TRBV7-9 with TRBJ2-1; 9 bases line up with TRBD2. V lost 8 bases, J lost 3 bases, and 11 bases stayed unmatched. The CDR3 is 16 residues long. Looked up from germline, CDR1 is SEHNR and CDR2 is FQNEAQ (reference sequence). The CDR3 reads CASGSRLADNYNEQFF. The CDR3 nucleotides read TGTGCCAGCGGATCCAGACTAGCGGATAACTACAATGAGCAGTTCTTC.

The rearrangement links TRBV7-3 to TRBJ2-2, with D perhaps assigned TRBD1 or TRBD2 (6 bases each). This CDR3 is built from 16 residues. Germline CDR1 and CDR2: SGHTA and FQGTGA. Trimming shortened V by 5 bases and J by 1 base, and 14 bases separated the two germline ends. CDR3 in DNA: TGTGCCAGCAGCCCTAGGGCGGGACAGAACACCGGGGAGCTGTTTTTT. Its protein product is CASSPRAGQNTGELFF.

CDR3 loop: CASSLMASTSTDTQYF. The CDR3 coding sequence is TGCGCCAGCAGCTTGATGGCCTCTACTAGCACAGATACGCAGTATTTT. The chain couples TRBV5-1 to TRBJ2-3; no firm D call. Germline V gene data show CDR1 as SGHRS and CDR2 as YFSETQ. Between the trimmed V and J ends, which lost 1 base and 0 bases, there was a span of 12 bases. The CDR3 totals 16 residues.

The genes are TRBV6-6 and TRBJ2-2, with 9 bases fitting TRBD1. The CDR3 spans 15 residues. CDR1 and CDR2 (germline): MNHNY, SVGAGI (reference sequence). The V segment lost 5 bases and the J segment 6 bases; nucleotides outside the gene matches: 7. The CDR3 spells CASSKTGGLAGELFF. In DNA form, the CDR3 reads TGTGCCAGCAGTAAGACAGGGGGGCTGGCCGGGGAGCTGTTTTTT.

This chain joins TRBV4-2 and TRBJ2-6, with D perhaps assigned TRBD1 or TRBD2 (5 bases each). Trimming pared 4 bases from V and 0 bases from J, leaving 19 bases between. The CDR3 is 19 residues long. Germline CDR1 LGHNA, CDR2 YNFKEQ. CDR3 amino acids: CASSPARDSGGSGANVLTF. The CDR3, as DNA: TGTGCCAGCAGCCCCGCCCGCGACAGTGGGGGCTCTGGGGCCAACGTCCTGACTTTC.

This clonotype turned up a few times. This chain connects TRBV7-9 to TRBJ2-5; D perhaps matches TRBD2 (6 bases). CDR1 is SEHNR, CDR2 FQNEAQ, per germline (reference sequence). V was trimmed by 2 bases and J by 11 bases, leaving 18 bases between them. The CDR3 is 14 residues long. The chain's CDR3 is CASSLLGTTGEQYF. In DNA, the CDR3 is TGTGCCAGCAGCTTACTGGGCACCACGGGGGAGCAGTACTTC.

This clonotype was counted only a few times. The chain has TRBV9 and TRBJ1-6; D not resolved. Trimming stripped 0 bases from V and 9 bases from J, with 10 bases between. This CDR3 contains 14 residues. Germline loops: CDR1 SGDLS, CDR2 YYNGEE. The CDR3 bases are TGTGCCAGCAGCGTAGCGGTAGAAGGTTCACCCCTCCACTTT. Translating it yields CASSVAVEGSPLHF.

This clonotype was recorded at least ten times. The V and J genes are TRBV7-9 and TRBJ2-1; D remains unclear. CDR1 is SEHNR and CDR2 is FQNEAQ in the germline V gene (reference sequence). V was clipped by 4 bases and J by 4 bases, with 5 bases between them. The CDR3 is made up of 12 amino acids. The CDR3, as DNA: TGTGCCAGCAGCTGGGGTTACAATGAGCAGTTCTTC. Residues: CASSWGYNEQFF.

The chain employs TRBV4-1 and TRBJ2-1, with TRBD2 identical over 8 bases. J was trimmed by 7 bases and V by 3 bases; bases with no gene match: 14. CDR3 size: 17 residues. The germline V gene encodes CDR1 MGHRA and CDR2 YSYEKL. CDR3 loop: CASSHLINGGARNEQFF. CDR3 coding DNA: TGCGCCAGCAGCCATTTAATAAACGGGGGGGCCAGGAATGAGCAGTTCTTC.

This chain joins TRBV4-1 and TRBJ1-4; D gene uncertain. Trimming left V 3 bases short and J 8 bases short, with 16 bases between. The length of the CDR3 is 15 residues. CDR1 is MGHRA, CDR2 YSYEKL, per germline. CDR3 residues: CASSQPARGEEKLFF. The CDR3 region has the DNA TGCGCCAGCAGCCAGCCGGCGCGCGGAGAGGAAAAACTGTTTTTT.

DNA of the CDR3: TGTGCCAGCACTAGCGGGGGGGTAAATGAGCAGTTCTTC. It is translated as CASTSGGVNEQFF. The chain employs TRBV10-3 and TRBJ2-1; TRBD2 matches 13 bases. The CDR3 totals 13 residues. Per the germline V gene, CDR1 is ENHRY and CDR2 is SYGVKD. Germline trimming cut 10 bases from V and 7 bases from J; bases unmatched to any gene: 4.

CDR3: CASTFGQGTEAFF. The CDR3 region has the DNA TGTGCCAGCACTTTTGGGCAGGGAACTGAAGCTTTCTTT. This rearrangement joins TRBV12-3 or TRBV12-4 to TRBJ1-1; a weak D match, TRBD1 (5 bases). The CDR3 loop spans 13 amino acids. V was shortened by 7 bases and J by 5 bases, with 14 bases between the two germline ends.

This chain joins TRBV29-1 and TRBJ2-1, with 10 bases identical to TRBD2. Germline V gene lookup returns CDR1 SQVTM and CDR2 ANQGSEA. Germline trimming cut 5 bases from V and 3 bases from J; bases unmatched to any gene: 7. CDR3 length equals 15 residues. Here the CDR3 reads CSVNLAGAYYNEQFF. For the CDR3, the DNA is TGCAGCGTTAATCTAGCGGGGGCCTACTACAATGAGCAGTTCTTC.

This clonotype was counted many times. The chain uses TRBV6-5 and TRBJ2-1; 8 nucleotides match TRBD2. Germline CDR1 is MNHEY and CDR2 is SVGAGI. The CDR3 runs to 17 residues. Germline trimming cut 0 bases from V and 6 bases from J; bases unmatched to any gene: 10. The CDR3 protein is CASSYSWSGRSGNEQFF. The CDR3 DNA reads as TGTGCCAGCAGTTACTCGTGGAGCGGGAGATCGGGCAATGAGCAGTTCTTC.

The rearrangement uses TRBV4-1 and TRBJ2-2; 7 positions match TRBD1. The CDR3 sequence is 17 residues long. The junction had 8 bases not matched to a gene; V was cut back by 4 bases and J by 0 bases. CDR1 and CDR2 (germline): MGHRA, YSYEKL. The CDR3: CASSRNRQGTNTGELFF. DNA for the CDR3: TGCGCCAGCAGCCGGAATCGACAGGGAACGAACACCGGGGAGCTGTTTTTT.

The chain has TRBV3-1 and TRBJ1-2; D gene uncertain. CDR1 is LGHDT, CDR2 YNNKEL, per germline (reference sequence). The ends were cut back, 3 bases at V and 3 bases at J, with 11 bases in the middle. The CDR3 spans 14 residues. This CDR3 reads CASSHDGNHYGYTF. The CDR3 region has the DNA TGTGCCAGCAGCCACGACGGGAATCACTATGGCTACACCTTC.